Each of the 30 T cell receptor beta chains below was sequenced from the same sample in a study of beta chain features in type 1 diabetes. The authors reverse transcribed all of the isolated RNA, so sequencing captured expressed TCRB transcripts. Assay: immunoSEQ multiplex PCR; the TCRdb copy retains only in-frame clones and omits some. The table has under 350,000 clones, roughly an eighth seen once. No antigen is known for these receptors. Study results and caveats: Shorter TCRB CDR3s, moderately but significantly so, marked every one of the four CD4+ subsets in Type 1 diabetes patients.

Source material: naive CD4+ T cells from blood. All receptors come from a man aged 30-40 years with type 1 diabetes.

This clone was observed a few times. This rearrangement joins TRBV28 to TRBJ2-3, with 7 bases matching TRBD2. This CDR3 region has 14 residues. The V gene's germline CDR1 is MDHEN and CDR2 SYDVKM. V shed 5 bases, J shed 4 bases, and the junction held 6 bases outside the gene matches. In DNA, the CDR3 is TGTGCCAGCAGTGCTGGCGGGAGTTCAGATACGCAGTATTTT. Amino acid sequence: CASSAGGSSDTQYF.

The chain joins TRBV4-3 to TRBJ2-7, with D maybe TRBD2 (6 bases). There are 17 residues in the CDR3. Trimming removed 1 base at V and 2 bases at J, with 18 bases between. The germline V gene has CDR1 LGHNA and CDR2 YSLEER. The CDR3 DNA is TGCGCCAGCAGCCAAGCATCGGGGACTTACTTCCCCTACGAGCAGTACTTC. Its translation: CASSQASGTYFPYEQYF.

The table lists this clone with a few counts. The chain is built from TRBV28 and TRBJ1-1; 9 bases match TRBD1. CDR1 MDHEN and CDR2 SYDVKM come from the germline V gene. With 2 bases clipped from V and 4 bases from J, the junction kept 5 bases outside the gene matches. The CDR3 totals 15 residues. CDR3 amino acids: CASSLGGTGSTEAFF. Written as DNA, the CDR3 is TGTGCCAGCAGTTTAGGTGGGACAGGGTCCACTGAAGCTTTCTTT.

V gene TRBV5-6 combines with J gene TRBJ2-5, with 7 bases fitting TRBD1. CDR1 is SGHDT, CDR2 YYEEEE, per germline. V lost 3 bases and J lost 1; bases outside the gene matches: 6. The CDR3 runs 15 residues. The chain's CDR3 is CASSWRPGGQETQYF. In DNA form, the CDR3 reads TGTGCCAGCAGCTGGAGGCCAGGGGGCCAAGAGACCCAGTACTTC.

The chain is built from TRBV19 and TRBJ1-5; TRBD1 might be the D (5 bases). Germline-derived CDR1 and CDR2 are LNHDA and SQIVND (reference sequence). Deletions cut 4 bases from V and 5 bases from J, with 12 bases between. This CDR3 contains 14 residues. CDR3 DNA: TGTGCCAGTAGTAGCCCGCAGGGTGATCAGCCCCAGCATTTT. It codes for CASSSPQGDQPQHF. Supplemented by reference TRBV19 and TRBJ1-5, the full variable domain reads DGGITQSPKYLFRKEGQNVTLSCEQNLNHDAMYWYRQDPGQGLRLIYYSQIVNDFQKGDIAEGYSVSREKKESFPLTVTSAQKNPTAFYLCASSSPQGDQPQHFGDGTRLSIL.

In this sample, this clone turned up a few times. The chain combines TRBV27 with TRBJ2-1; 8 bases match TRBD1. The CDR3 length is 16 residues. With V trimmed by 3 bases and J by 6 bases, 10 bases remained unmatched. The germline gives CDR1 MNHEY, CDR2 SMNVEV (reference sequence). CDR3 loop: CASSLTYRGKRNEQFF. DNA of the CDR3: TGTGCCAGCAGTTTGACTTACAGGGGGAAACGCAATGAGCAGTTCTTC.

This clone occurred a few times. The same CDR3 also results from other DNA sequences found in this sample. This chain uses TRBV7-3 with TRBJ2-1; TRBD2 matches at 10 bases. CDR3 length equals 15 residues. CDR1 and CDR2 from the germline V gene are SGHTA and FQGTGA. Trimming took 6 bases from V and 4 from J; bases not matched to a gene: 6. The chain's CDR3 is CASSPGLAVYNEQFF. The CDR3 DNA is TGTGCCAGCAGTCCCGGACTAGCGGTTTACAATGAGCAGTTCTTC. Full variable domain (remainder filled in from reference TRBV7-3 and TRBJ2-1): GAGVSQTPSNKVTEKGKYVELRCDPISGHTALYWYRQSLGQGPEFLIYFQGTGAADDSGLPNDRFFAVRPEGSVSTLKIQRTERGDSAVYLCASSPGLAVYNEQFFGPGTRLTVL.

The chain combines TRBV5-1 with TRBJ1-2; tentatively, D is TRBD1 (5 bases). The germline gives CDR1 SGHRS, CDR2 YFSETQ. Trimming removed 0 bases from V and 1 base from J, with 7 bases in between. This CDR3 spans 14 amino acids. The CDR3 region is CASSLAQVNYGYTF. The CDR3 DNA is TGCGCCAGCAGCTTGGCACAGGTTAACTATGGCTACACCTTC.

A few counts support this clone. J is TRBJ2-1 and V is TRBV7-3, with TRBD2 as a possible D gene (6 bases). Trimming shortened V by 5 bases and J by 0 bases, and 11 bases separated the two germline ends. From germline, CDR1 is SGHTA and CDR2 FQGTGA. CDR3 length equals 15 residues. The CDR3 nucleotides read TGTGCCAGCAGCAGGGACTTAAGCTCCTACAATGAGCAGTTCTTC. Its protein is CASSRDLSSYNEQFF.

This clone appeared a single time. The rearrangement links TRBV2 to TRBJ2-5, with 12 bases that match TRBD2. The CDR3 is 15 amino acids. Trimming cost V 7 bases and J 5 bases; bases outside gene matches: 8. CDR1 is SNHLY, CDR2 FYNNEI, per germline. The CDR3 sequence is CASTLTGTSGETQYF. For the CDR3, the DNA is TGTGCCAGCACCTTAACCGGGACTAGCGGGGAGACCCAGTACTTC.

The gene calls are TRBV25-1 and TRBJ2-1; TRBD2 might be the D (5 bases). Trimming took 1 base from V and 1 from J, leaving 8 bases between them. This CDR3 contains 15 residues. Germline V gene sequence: CDR1 MGHDK, CDR2 SYGVNS. The CDR3 sequence is CASSEFGNSYNEQFF. CDR3 DNA: TGTGCCAGCAGTGAATTCGGGAATTCCTACAATGAGCAGTTCTTC.

A note on this clone: At one of its ends the junction is not consistent with the germline gene, which may arise from a read error. In DNA, the CDR3 is TGCGCCAGCAGCTCGGAAGGGGACAGGAGCGAGGAGTACTTC. It is translated as CASSSEGDRSEEYF. The chain has TRBV5-1 and TRBJ2-7; TRBD1 matches 8 bases. This CDR3 has 14 residues. Germline CDR1 SGHRS, CDR2 YFSETQ. Full variable domain (missing parts from reference TRBV5-1 and TRBJ2-7): KAGVTQTPRYLIKTRGQQVTLSCSPISGHRSVSWYQQTPGQGLQFLFEYFSETQRNKGNFPGRFSGRQFSNSRSEMNVSTLELGDSALYLCASSSEGDRSEEYFGPGTRLTVT.

In this sample, this clone turned up a few times. V and J are TRBV28 and TRBJ1-2; D is uncertain. The germline gives CDR1 MDHEN, CDR2 SYDVKM. The CDR3 runs 16 residues. Deletions cut 3 bases from V and 4 bases from J, with 18 bases between. CDR3 DNA sequence: TGTGCCAGCAGTTTCGGATCCGCGACCGGGATCTATGGCTACACCTTC. Protein product: CASSFGSATGIYGYTF.

In its sample, this clone was seen a few times. The J gene is TRBJ2-7, the V gene TRBV7-9; D unclear. This CDR3 has 12 amino acids. Germline V gene sequence: CDR1 SEHNR, CDR2 FQNEAQ (reference sequence). With 5 bases removed from V and 3 bases from J, the gap between germline ends came to 8 bases. The CDR3 here is CASSQTDYEQYF. CDR3 coding DNA: TGTGCCAGCAGCCAGACTGACTACGAGCAGTACTTC.

The rearrangement joins TRBV5-1 to TRBJ2-5, with 7 bases that match TRBD1. The V gene's germline CDR1 is SGHRS and CDR2 YFSETQ. With V trimmed by 2 bases and J by 4 bases, 8 bases remained unmatched. The CDR3 is 15 amino acids. CDR3 in DNA: TGCGCCAGCAGCTTACCGGGACAGCGACGAGAGACCCAGTACTTC. This gives the protein CASSLPGQRRETQYF.

CDR3 sequence reads: CASSGGGGGDEQFF. For the CDR3, the DNA is TGTGCCAGCAGCGGAGGAGGAGGGGGGGATGAGCAGTTCTTC. This sequence joins TRBV9 and TRBJ2-1, with D possibly TRBD2 on 7 matching bases. This CDR3 region has 14 residues. Germline CDR1 is SGDLS and CDR2 is YYNGEE. V lost 3 bases to trimming and J lost 8 bases, with 15 bases between them.

This chain connects TRBV11-2 to TRBJ2-2, with D perhaps matching TRBD2 (5 bases). The V end lost 5 bases, the J end lost 4 bases, and 14 bases lay between the germline ends. The CDR3 sequence is 15 residues long. Germline V gene lookup returns CDR1 SGHAT and CDR2 FQNNGV. DNA for the CDR3: TGTGCCAGCAGCAGTAAGAGGGAGAGCACCGGGGAGCTGTTTTTT. It yields the protein CASSSKRESTGELFF.

This sequence joins TRBV4-3 and TRBJ2-6, with D maybe TRBD1 (6 bases). V was shortened by 0 bases and J by 1 base, with 13 bases between the two germline ends. The CDR3 extends over 18 amino acids. CDR1 and CDR2 from the germline V gene are LGHNA and YSLEER. The CDR3 loop reads CASSQEPRTASGANVLTF. The CDR3 DNA reads as TGCGCCAGCAGCCAAGAACCTAGGACAGCTTCTGGGGCCAACGTCCTGACTTTC.

The chain couples TRBV27 to TRBJ2-3; 14 bases are a match to TRBD2. Germline V CDR1 and CDR2: MNHEY, SMNVEV (reference sequence). Unmatched junction bases numbered 6, after V lost 5 bases and J lost 5 bases. This CDR3 is built from 16 residues. The CDR3 reads CASSQTGTSGGDTQYF. CDR3 nucleotides: TGTGCCAGCAGTCAAACCGGGACTAGCGGGGGAGATACGCAGTATTTT.

The chain employs TRBV18 and TRBJ2-1; maybe TRBD1 (6 bases). Trimming stripped 3 bases from V and 2 bases from J, with 11 bases between. This CDR3 has 15 amino acids. Germline values: CDR1 KGHSH, CDR2 LQKENI. The CDR3 nucleotides are TGTGCCAGCTCACCCCAAGGACAGACCTACAATGAGCAGTTCTTC. Amino acids: CASSPQGQTYNEQFF.

J is TRBJ1-2 and V is TRBV2; D remains ambiguous. Germline V gene lookup returns CDR1 SNHLY and CDR2 FYNNEI. Trimming left V 0 bases short and J 7 bases short, with 15 bases between. The CDR3 consists of 15 residues. CDR3 DNA sequence: TGTGCCAGCAGTGAAGCTCACGGTCCCATCGGTGGCTACACCTTC. This gives the protein CASSEAHGPIGGYTF. The full variable domain, its missing parts supplied by reference TRBV2 and TRBJ1-2, is EPEVTQTPSHQVTQMGQEVILRCVPISNHLYFYWYRQILGQKVEFLVSFYNNEISEKSEIFDDQFSVERPDGSNFTLKIRSTKLEDSAMYFCASSEAHGPIGGYTFGSGTRLTVV.

In this sample, this clone turned up many times. The V and J genes are TRBV29-1 and TRBJ2-7; 9 nucleotides match TRBD1. The length of the CDR3 is 13 residues. Germline trimming cut 6 bases from V and 2 bases from J; bases unmatched to any gene: 5. In germline, CDR1 is SQVTM, CDR2 ANQGSEA. The CDR3 here is CSVRGQGPYEQYF. CDR3 DNA sequence: TGCAGCGTACGAGGACAGGGGCCCTACGAGCAGTACTTC.

The V call is TRBV4-3, the J call TRBJ2-2, with 8 bases aligning to TRBD2. V was clipped by 2 bases and J by 3 bases; unmatched bases: 20. The germline CDR1 and CDR2 sequences are LGHNA and YSLEER. This CDR3 region has 21 residues. CDR3 coding DNA: TGCGCCAGCAGCCAAAAAGGACGAGGGGAAGTCCGGGAGGGGTACACCGGGGAGCTGTTTTTT. Amino acid sequence: CASSQKGRGEVREGYTGELFF.

The V call is TRBV9, the J call TRBJ1-1, with 10 bases lining up with TRBD1. V dropped 4 bases and J dropped 5; count of bases not matched to a gene: 11. This CDR3 region has 16 residues. In germline, CDR1 is SGDLS, CDR2 YYNGEE. Here the CDR3 DNA reads TGTGCCAGCAGCCCCTGGGACAGGGGTTTTTCGACTGAAGCTTTCTTT. Protein product: CASSPWDRGFSTEAFF.

The chain recombines TRBV4-2 with TRBJ2-7; D may be TRBD1 (6 bases). The CDR3 sequence is 15 residues long. CDR1 and CDR2 (germline): LGHNA, YNFKEQ. Trimming removed 1 base from V and 3 bases from J, with 13 bases in between. DNA of the CDR3: TGTGCCAGCAGCCAAGTGAAGACAGGCCACTACGAGCAGTACTTC. This codes for CASSQVKTGHYEQYF.

The sample holds a few counts of this clone. The genes are TRBV5-1 and TRBJ2-5, with 11 bases identical to TRBD2. This CDR3 region has 14 residues. After removal of 5 bases from V and 1 base from J, the junction contained 1 base not matched to a gene. CDR1 SGHRS and CDR2 YFSETQ come from the germline V gene. This CDR3 reads CASRGLAAQETQYF. In DNA, the CDR3 is TGCGCCAGCAGGGGACTAGCGGCCCAAGAGACCCAGTACTTC.

This clone came up a few times. This chain links TRBV29-1 with TRBJ2-3; possible D gene TRBD1, 5 bases. Trimming cost V 4 bases and J 10 bases, with 21 bases left between them. The CDR3 is 14 residues long. Germline CDR1 and CDR2: SQVTM and ANQGSEA. CDR3: CSVGVQGRSGSQYF. The CDR3 DNA reads as TGCAGCGTTGGGGTTCAGGGAAGGAGTGGGTCGCAGTATTTT.

The rearrangement joins TRBV9 to TRBJ1-2, with unresolved D. Germline V gives CDR1 SGDLS, CDR2 YYNGEE. Trimming left V 3 bases short and J 4 bases short, with 7 bases between. The CDR3 contains 12 residues. The CDR3 DNA reads as TGTGCCAGCAGCGGAGGTGGCTATGGCTACACCTTC. Protein: CASSGGGYGYTF. Combining the CDR3 with reference TRBV9 and TRBJ1-2 gives the whole variable domain DSGVTQTPKHLITATGQRVTLRCSPRSGDLSVYWYQQSLDQGLQFLIQYYNGEERAKGNILERFSAQQFPDLHSELNLSSLELGDSALYFCASSGGGYGYTFGSGTRLTVV.

The chain combines TRBV4-2 with TRBJ1-4; D is perhaps TRBD1 (5 bases). This CDR3 spans 13 amino acids. With 0 bases removed from V and 14 bases from J, the gap between germline ends came to 13 bases. Germline V gene data show CDR1 as LGHNA and CDR2 as YNFKEQ. This CDR3 is CASSQDRSSGLFF. CDR3 bases: TGTGCCAGCAGCCAAGATCGGTCCTCAGGGCTGTTTTTT.

The gene calls are TRBV18 and TRBJ2-2; no clear D. V was cut by 5 bases and J by 0 bases, with 10 bases left in between. The CDR3 has 15 residues. Germline loops: CDR1 KGHSH, CDR2 LQKENI. The CDR3 DNA sequence: TGTGCCAGCTCAAGCCGTCACGCGAACACCGGGGAGCTGTTTTTT. It yields the protein CASSSRHANTGELFF.